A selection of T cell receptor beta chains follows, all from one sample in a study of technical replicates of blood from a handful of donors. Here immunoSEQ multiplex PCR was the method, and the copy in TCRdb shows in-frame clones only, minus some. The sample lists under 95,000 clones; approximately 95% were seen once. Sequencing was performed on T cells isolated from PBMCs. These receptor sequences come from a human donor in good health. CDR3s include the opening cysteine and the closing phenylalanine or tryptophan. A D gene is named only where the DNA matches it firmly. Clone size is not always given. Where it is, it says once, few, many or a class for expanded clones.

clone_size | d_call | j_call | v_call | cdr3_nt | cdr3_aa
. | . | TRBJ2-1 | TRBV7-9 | TGTGCCAGCAGCTCAAGTAGCGTGGGTGAGCAGTTCTTC | CASSSSSVGEQFF
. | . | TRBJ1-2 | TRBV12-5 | TGTGCTAGTGGTTTCCAGTCCGTGCGGGATGGCTACACCTTC | CASGFQSVRDGYTF
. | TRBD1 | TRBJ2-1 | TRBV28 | TGTGCCAGCAGCAACCGGGACAGGATCTACAATGAGCAGTTCTTC | CASSNRDRIYNEQFF
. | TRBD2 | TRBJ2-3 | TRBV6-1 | TGTGCCAGCAGTGTCCAAGGGACTAGCGGGAGGGGAGATACGCAGTATTTT | CASSVQGTSGRGDTQYF
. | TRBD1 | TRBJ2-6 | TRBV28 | TGTGCCAGCAGCACAGAGGGACAGGGGGCGTCAGGGGCCAACGTCCTGACTTTC | CASSTEGQGASGANVLTF
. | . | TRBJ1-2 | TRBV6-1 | TGTGCCAGTTGGCACAGGGCAGGAGGCTACACCTTC | CASWHRAGGYTF
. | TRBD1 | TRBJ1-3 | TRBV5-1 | TGCGCCAGCAGCTTGGGGGACAGTTCGTCTGGAAACACCATATATTTT | CASSLGDSSSGNTIYF
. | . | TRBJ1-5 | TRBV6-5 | TGTGCCAGCAGAATCGGTAATCAGCCCCAGCATTTT | CASRIGNQPQHF
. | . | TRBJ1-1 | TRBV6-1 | TGTGCCAGCACCTACCGGAACACTGAAGCTTTCTTT | CASTYRNTEAFF
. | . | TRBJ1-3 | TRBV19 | TGTGCCAGTAGTATAGTCGGGGAGAGAAACACCATATATTTT | CASSIVGERNTIYF
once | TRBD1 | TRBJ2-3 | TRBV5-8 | TGTGCCAGCAGCTTACTGAGGGACAGGGGAAACACAGATACGCAGTATTTT | CASSLLRDRGNTDTQYF
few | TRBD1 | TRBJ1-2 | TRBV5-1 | TGCGCCAGCAGCTCGAAAACGAACATGGGACAGGGGGTCTATGGCTACACCTTC | CASSSKTNMGQGVYGYTF
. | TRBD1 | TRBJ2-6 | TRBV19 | TGTGCCAGTAGTCGAATCAGGGGGCAGGACTCTGGGGCCAACGTCCTGACTTTC | CASSRIRGQDSGANVLTF
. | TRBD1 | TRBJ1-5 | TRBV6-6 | TGTGCCAGCAGTTTACCCGGGACAGGCTCGGGCCAGCCCCAGCATTTT | CASSLPGTGSGQPQHF
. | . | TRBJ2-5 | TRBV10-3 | TGTGCCATCAGTGTTTGGCAGTCCCAAGAGACCCAGTACTTC | CAISVWQSQETQYF
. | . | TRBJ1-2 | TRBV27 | TGTGCCAGCAGTTTAATGACAGCCTTCCCCTATGGCTACACCTTC | CASSLMTAFPYGYTF
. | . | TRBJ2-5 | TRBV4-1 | TGCGCCAGCAGCCAAAGATTCGGTGGGGCAGCCCTGGAAGAGACCCAGTACTTC | CASSQRFGGAALEETQYF
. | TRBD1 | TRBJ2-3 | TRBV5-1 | TGCGCCAGCAGCTTGGGGTGGGGGACAGGGGGCACAGATACGCAGTATTTT | CASSLGWGTGGTDTQYF
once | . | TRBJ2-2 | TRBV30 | TGTGCCTTCACCGGGGGAACCGGGGAGCTGTTTTTT | CAFTGGTGELFF
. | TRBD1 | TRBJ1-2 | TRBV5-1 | TGCGCCAGCAGCTTGTCGACAGGGAGTTCCTATGGCTACACCTTC | CASSLSTGSSYGYTF
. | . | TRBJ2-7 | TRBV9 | TGTGCCAGCAGCGGTGGAGGACAGGAGCAGTACTTC | CASSGGGQEQYF
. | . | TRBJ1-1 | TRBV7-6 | TGTGCCAGCAGCTTTTGGGGGGACACTGAAGCTTTCTTT | CASSFWGDTEAFF
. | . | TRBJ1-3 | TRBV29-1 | TGCAGCGTTGAGTCGACCGGAGACTCTGGAAACACCATATATTTT | CSVESTGDSGNTIYF
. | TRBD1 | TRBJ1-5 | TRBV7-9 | TGTGCCAGCAGCTTAGTCCGGACAGGGCATGGCAATCAGCCCCAGCATTTT | CASSLVRTGHGNQPQHF
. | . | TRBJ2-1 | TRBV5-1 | TGCGCCAGCAGGACAGGCAGCAATGAGCAGTTCTTC | CASRTGSNEQFF
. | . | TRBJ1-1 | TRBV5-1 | TGCGCCAGCAGCTTGGGTAGGGGTAGATTTGGCACTGAAGCTTTCTTT | CASSLGRGRFGTEAFF
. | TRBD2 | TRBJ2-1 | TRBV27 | TGTGCCAGCAGTCTCGCCGGGACTAGCGGCCCATACAATGAGCAGTTCTTC | CASSLAGTSGPYNEQFF
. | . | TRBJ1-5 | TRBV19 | TGTGCCAGTAGCATAGGAGGCAATCAGCCCCAGCATTTT | CASSIGGNQPQHF
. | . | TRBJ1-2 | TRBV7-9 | TGTGCCAGCAGCTTAGACGCACGGCCAGGGTATGGCTACACCTTC | CASSLDARPGYGYTF
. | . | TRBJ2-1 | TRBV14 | TGTGCCAGCAGCCAAGATTTATACAATGAGCAGTTCTTC | CASSQDLYNEQFF
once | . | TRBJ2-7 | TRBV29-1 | TGCAGCGTTGAGCCTGGGGAGTACGGGACCTACGAGCAGTACTTC | CSVEPGEYGTYEQYF
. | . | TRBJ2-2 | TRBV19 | TGTGCCAGTAGTATAGGTACTGAGGAGCTGTTTTTT | CASSIGTEELFF
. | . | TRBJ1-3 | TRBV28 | TGTGCCAGCACTACTTCAGGACTCGACAACTCTGGAAACACCATATATTTT | CASTTSGLDNSGNTIYF
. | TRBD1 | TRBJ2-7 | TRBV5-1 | TGCGCCAGCAGCCAACAGGGGACCTCCTACGAGCAGTACTTC | CASSQQGTSYEQYF
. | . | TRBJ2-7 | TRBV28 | TGTGCCAGCTACAGGGAAAACTACGAGCAGTACTTC | CASYRENYEQYF
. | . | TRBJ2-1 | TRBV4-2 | TGTGCCAGCAGCCAAGTAAGTGGAGGGGATGAGCAGTTCTTC | CASSQVSGGDEQFF
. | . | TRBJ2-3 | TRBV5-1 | TGCGCCAGCAGAATTGCGGGGCACACAGATACGCAGTATTTT | CASRIAGHTDTQYF
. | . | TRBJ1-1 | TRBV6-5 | TGTGCCAGCAGTTCAGGGACTCGCGGTTTCTTT | CASSSGTRGFF
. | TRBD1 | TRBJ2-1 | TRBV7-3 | TGTGCCAGCAGCACCCCGACAGGGGGCTTTAATGAGCAGTTCTTC | CASSTPTGGFNEQFF
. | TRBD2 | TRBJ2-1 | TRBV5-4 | TGTGCCAGCAGCGGTCGACCGGGACTAGCGGGGAGGAGCTCCTACAATGAGCAGTTCTTC | CASSGRPGLAGRSSYNEQFF
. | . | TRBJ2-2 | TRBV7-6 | TGTGCCAGCAGCTTAGTAGAGGGCGCCACCGGGGAGCTGTTTTTT | CASSLVEGATGELFF
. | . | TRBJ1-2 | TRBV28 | TGTGCCAGCAGTAGAGGGGGGGGCGTCGGCTATGGCTACACCTTC | CASSRGGGVGYGYTF
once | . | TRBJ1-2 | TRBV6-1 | TGTGCCAGCAGTCCGGCGGGGGACTATGGCTACACCTTC | CASSPAGDYGYTF
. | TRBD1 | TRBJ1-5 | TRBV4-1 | TGCGCCAGCAGCCAAGACCCCTTACAGGGGCCGTGGGGCAATCAGCCCCAGCATTTT | CASSQDPLQGPWGNQPQHF
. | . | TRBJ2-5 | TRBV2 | TGTGCCAGTGCTCGACTTCGGCAAGAGACCCAGTACTTC | CASARLRQETQYF
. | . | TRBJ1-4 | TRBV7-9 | TGTGCCAGCAGCTGGATCGTACAGGAGACTAATGAAAAACTGTTTTTT | CASSWIVQETNEKLFF
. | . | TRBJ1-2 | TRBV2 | TGTGCCAGCAGTGAAGTTGGGGAGGGGTATGGCTACACCTTC | CASSEVGEGYGYTF
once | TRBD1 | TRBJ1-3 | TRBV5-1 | TGCGCCAGCAGCTTGGCGGGGACAGGGCCTGGAAACACCATATATTTT | CASSLAGTGPGNTIYF